One sample yielded the 13 T cell receptor beta chains listed below, sequenced in a study of identical twins. TCRdb re-called the 5' RACE reads with MiXCR, one entry per CDR3 protein. Here the sample spans 120,000 to 150,000 distinct CDR3 sequences, around 3.4% being singletons. Material: memory T cells sorted from blood. Source of these receptors: a man aged 18 to 30 in good health.

This clonotype was recorded at least ten times. V gene TRBV9 combines with J gene TRBJ2-1, with unresolved D. The CDR3 runs to 13 residues. With 1 base removed from V and 8 bases from J, the gap between germline ends came to 10 bases. Germline V gene lookup returns CDR1 SGDLS and CDR2 YYNGEE. The CDR3 nucleotides are TGTGCCAGCAGCGTACAAGTACTCGATGAGCAGTTCTTC. It yields the protein CASSVQVLDEQFF.

At least ten counts were recorded for this clonotype. This chain uses TRBV6-2 or TRBV6-3 with TRBJ2-1; maybe TRBD2 (5 bases). Trimming cost V 2 bases and J 9 bases, with 17 bases left between them. The CDR3 runs to 15 residues. CDR1 and CDR2 from the germline V gene are MNHEY and SVGEGT. The CDR3 DNA follows: TGTGCCAGCAGTTACGGGGATGTGTCGGAGGTTGAGCAGTTCTTC. The encoded protein is CASSYGDVSEVEQFF.

There are many counts of this clonotype. CDR3 DNA sequence: TGTGCCAGCAGTTTGGGTTTGGGCCAGAGCTCCTACAATGAGCAGTTCTTC. Translated, it gives CASSLGLGQSSYNEQFF. The chain employs TRBV12-3 or TRBV12-4 and TRBJ2-1, with no clear D. This CDR3 is 17 amino acids long. V lost 3 bases and J 0 bases, leaving 15 bases between the germline ends.

This clonotype has only a few counts. This chain links TRBV24-1 with TRBJ2-2; D assignment may be TRBD1 or TRBD2 (5 bases each). Germline V gives CDR1 KGHDR, CDR2 SFDVKD. This CDR3 contains 15 residues. With 7 bases removed from V and 3 bases from J, the gap between germline ends came to 14 bases. This CDR3 is CATSGVGPYTGELFF. The DNA for the CDR3 is TGTGCCACCAGCGGGGTGGGGCCTTACACCGGGGAGCTGTTTTTT.

This clonotype has a count of ten or more. The rearrangement links TRBV5-1 to TRBJ2-2; 10 bases map to TRBD1. CDR1 is SGHRS and CDR2 is YFSETQ in the germline V gene. The CDR3 is 15 amino acids. V gave up 2 bases and J gave up 7 bases; unmatched junction bases: 5. DNA of the CDR3: TGCGCCAGCAGCTTCATGGGACAGGGGAGCGGGGAGCTGTTTTTT. Its translation is CASSFMGQGSGELFF. The full variable domain, rest sourced from reference TRBV5-1 and TRBJ2-2, is KAGVTQTPRYLIKTRGQQVTLSCSPISGHRSVSWYQQTPGQGLQFLFEYFSETQRNKGNFPGRFSGRQFSNSRSEMNVSTLELGDSALYLCASSFMGQGSGELFFGEGSRLTVL.

This clonotype was detected many times. CDR3: CASSLRGSDEQYF. The CDR3 bases are TGTGCCAGCAGTTTACGCGGTTCGGACGAGCAGTACTTC. The V gene is TRBV12-3 or TRBV12-4, the J gene TRBJ2-7; no definite D call. The CDR3 has 13 residues. V lost 2 bases and J lost 5, with 10 bases in between.

This clonotype showed up many times. The chain recombines TRBV7-9 with TRBJ2-7, with 8 nucleotides matching TRBD2. V shed 4 bases and J 6 bases; nucleotides not matched to a gene: 14. Per germline, CDR1 SEHNR and CDR2 FQNEAQ (reference sequence). This CDR3 has 16 residues. The CDR3, as DNA: TGTGCCAGCAGCTCACAACCGGGACTAGTCTTCTTCGAGCAGTACTTC. Encoded protein: CASSSQPGLVFFEQYF. The full variable domain, its missing parts supplied by reference TRBV7-9 and TRBJ2-7, is DTGVSQNPRHKITKRGQNVTFRCDPISEHNRLYWYRQTLGQGPEFLTYFQNEAQLEKSRLLSDRFSAERPKGSFSTLEIQRTEQGDSAMYLCASSSQPGLVFFEQYFGPGTRLTVT.

In this sample, this clonotype turned up many times. This chain joins TRBV7-8 and TRBJ2-2, with a weak D call TRBD2 (6 bases). The CDR3 totals 18 residues. With 1 base removed from V and 6 bases from J, the gap between germline ends came to 21 bases. Germline loops: CDR1 SGHVS, CDR2 FQNEAQ. The CDR3 sequence: CASSLVDTGTGLPGELFF. CDR3 in DNA: TGTGCCAGCAGCTTAGTGGACACCGGGACTGGGCTTCCCGGGGAGCTGTTTTTT.

This clonotype was recorded at least ten times. This rearrangement joins TRBV20-1 to TRBJ2-3; 10 bases fit TRBD1. CDR3 length: 17 residues. Germline V gives CDR1 DFQATT, CDR2 SNEGSKA (reference sequence). Germline trimming cut 6 bases from V and 3 bases from J; bases unmatched to any gene: 15. The chain's CDR3 is CSAIDLTGGFRTDTQYF. CDR3 sequence (DNA): TGCAGTGCCATAGACCTGACAGGGGGCTTTCGGACAGATACGCAGTATTTT.

This clonotype was observed many times. The V gene is TRBV5-8, the J gene TRBJ2-2; D is undetermined. The CDR3 loop spans 16 amino acids. V gave up 0 bases and J gave up 0 bases, with 9 bases separating them. Germline V gene lookup returns CDR1 SGHTS and CDR2 YDEGEE. The CDR3 DNA is TGTGCCAGCAGCTTGGAATCGGTCTCGAACACCGGGGAGCTGTTTTTT. It is translated as CASSLESVSNTGELFF.

This clonotype was recorded many times. The DNA for the CDR3 is TGCAGTGCTCAGACTAGCGGGAGGGGTACAGATACGCAGTATTTT. This codes for CSAQTSGRGTDTQYF. The rearrangement links TRBV20-1 to TRBJ2-3, with 14 bases lining up with TRBD2. Germline V gives CDR1 DFQATT, CDR2 SNEGSKA (reference sequence). The CDR3 is made up of 15 amino acids. The ends lost 5 bases at V and 3 bases at J; junction bases unmatched: 4.

Many counts were recorded for this clonotype. The chain carries TRBV7-6 and TRBJ2-1, with 10 bases aligning to TRBD2. The CDR3 is made up of 16 amino acids. Germline CDR1 SGHVS, CDR2 FNYEAQ. The ends lost 1 base at V and 9 bases at J; junction bases unmatched: 9. The CDR3 sequence: CASSLESDIAGGEQFF. The CDR3 DNA reads TGTGCCAGCAGCTTAGAGTCGGATATAGCGGGAGGTGAGCAGTTCTTC.

This clonotype appeared many times. The chain combines TRBV20-1 with TRBJ2-1; D perhaps matches TRBD2 (6 bases). This CDR3 contains 12 residues. CDR1 is DFQATT and CDR2 is SNEGSKA in the germline V gene (reference sequence). Trimming removed 7 bases from V and 3 bases from J, with 10 bases in between. CDR3 region: CSGASDYNEQFF. As DNA, the CDR3 is TGCAGTGGCGCTAGCGACTACAATGAGCAGTTCTTC.